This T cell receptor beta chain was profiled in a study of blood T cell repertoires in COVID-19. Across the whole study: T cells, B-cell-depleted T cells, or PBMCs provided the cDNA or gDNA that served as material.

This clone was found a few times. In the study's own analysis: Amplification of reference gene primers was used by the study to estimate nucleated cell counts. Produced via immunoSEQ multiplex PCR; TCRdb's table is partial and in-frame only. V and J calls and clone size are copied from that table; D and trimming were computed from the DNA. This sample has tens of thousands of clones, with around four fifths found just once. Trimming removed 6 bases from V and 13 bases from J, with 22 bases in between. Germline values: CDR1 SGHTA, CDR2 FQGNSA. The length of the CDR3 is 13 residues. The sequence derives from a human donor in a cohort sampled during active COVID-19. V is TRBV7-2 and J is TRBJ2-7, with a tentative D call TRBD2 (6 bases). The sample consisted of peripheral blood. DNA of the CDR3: TGTGCCAGCAGTTCGACAAAGGGGACTGCATCTTACTTC. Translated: CASSSTKGTASYF.